This T cell receptor beta chain is drawn from a study of CD8+CD57+ T cells in acquired aplastic anemia. Whole-study context: CD4+ and CD8+ cells, once sorted, gave DNA averaging about 3.4 ug. Whole-study findings and limits: For CD8+ Simpson's diversity, patients and controls showed no significant difference. Both patients and controls carried the same twenty-nine CD8+ CDR3 sequences.

In patients chosen for sequencing, flow cytometry had shown CD8+CD57+ cell expansion. Among the patients, all had severe acquired aplastic anemia. The junction had 7 bases not matched to a gene; V was cut back by 4 bases and J by 8 bases. From germline, CDR1 is WNHNN and CDR2 SYGVQD (reference sequence). The CDR3 is 13 residues long. In regard to this clonotype: What it binds is unknown.

The study profiled TCR beta VDJ and CDR3 using genomic DNA as template. TCRdb recomputed calls from the reads with MiXCR, one row per CDR3 protein. This table holds about 180,000 distinct CDR3 sequences, about half found once. The chain employs TRBV10-1 and TRBJ1-2, with 7 bases identical to TRBD1. Sequencing was done on a sample of sorted CD4+, CD8+, or CD8+CD57+ T cells (not recorded which) from PBMCs. The clonotype was recovered from a human donor with aplastic anemia. The DNA of the CDR3 is TGCGCCAGCAGTGGTGGGACAGTGGAAGGCTACACCTTC. Residues: CASSGGTVEGYTF.